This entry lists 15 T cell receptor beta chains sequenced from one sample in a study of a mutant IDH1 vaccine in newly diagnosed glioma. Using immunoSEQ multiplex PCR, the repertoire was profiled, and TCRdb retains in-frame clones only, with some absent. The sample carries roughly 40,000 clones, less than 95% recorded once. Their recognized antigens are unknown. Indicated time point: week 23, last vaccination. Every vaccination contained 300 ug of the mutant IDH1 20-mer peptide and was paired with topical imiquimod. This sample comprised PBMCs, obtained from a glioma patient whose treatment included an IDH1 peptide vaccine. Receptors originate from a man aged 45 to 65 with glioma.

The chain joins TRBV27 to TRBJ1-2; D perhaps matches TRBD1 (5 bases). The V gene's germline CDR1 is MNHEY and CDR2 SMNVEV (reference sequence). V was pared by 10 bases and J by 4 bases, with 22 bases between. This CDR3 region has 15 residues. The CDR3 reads CATSETGDGPYGYTF. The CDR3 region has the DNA TGTGCCACCTCGGAAACGGGGGACGGGCCCTATGGCTACACCTTC.

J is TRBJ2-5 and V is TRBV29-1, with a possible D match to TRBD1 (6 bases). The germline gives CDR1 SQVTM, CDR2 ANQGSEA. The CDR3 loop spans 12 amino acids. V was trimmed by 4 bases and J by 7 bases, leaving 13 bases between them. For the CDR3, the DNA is TGCAGCGTTGGTGACCAGGGGTGGACCCAGTACTTC. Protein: CSVGDQGWTQYF. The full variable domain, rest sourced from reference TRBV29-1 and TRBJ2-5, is SAVISQKPSRDICQRGTSLTIQCQVDSQVTMMFWYRQQPGQSLTLIATANQGSEATYESGFVIDKFPISRPNLTFSTLTVSNMSPEDSSIYLCSVGDQGWTQYFGPGTRLLVL.

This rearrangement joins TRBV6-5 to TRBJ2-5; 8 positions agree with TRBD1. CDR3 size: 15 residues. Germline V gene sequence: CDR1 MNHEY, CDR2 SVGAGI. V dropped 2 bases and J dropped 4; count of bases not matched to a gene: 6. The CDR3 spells CASSYRPGGGETQYF. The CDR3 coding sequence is TGTGCCAGCAGTTACCGTCCAGGGGGCGGAGAGACCCAGTACTTC.

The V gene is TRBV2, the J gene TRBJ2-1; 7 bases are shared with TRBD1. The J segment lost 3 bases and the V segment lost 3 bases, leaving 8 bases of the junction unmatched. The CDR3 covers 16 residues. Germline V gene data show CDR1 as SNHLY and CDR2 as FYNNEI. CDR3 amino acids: CASSEPGGYGYNEQFF. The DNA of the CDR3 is TGTGCCAGCAGTGAGCCAGGGGGTTATGGCTACAATGAGCAGTTCTTC.

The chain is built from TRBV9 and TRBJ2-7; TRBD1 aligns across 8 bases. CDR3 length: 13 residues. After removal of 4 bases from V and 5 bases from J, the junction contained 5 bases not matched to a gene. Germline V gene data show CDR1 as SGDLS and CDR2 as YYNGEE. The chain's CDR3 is CASSTGQVDEQYF. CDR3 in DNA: TGTGCCAGCAGCACGGGACAGGTTGACGAGCAGTACTTC. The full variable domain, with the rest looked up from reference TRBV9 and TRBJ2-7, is DSGVTQTPKHLITATGQRVTLRCSPRSGDLSVYWYQQSLDQGLQFLIQYYNGEERAKGNILERFSAQQFPDLHSELNLSSLELGDSALYFCASSTGQVDEQYFGPGTRLTVT.

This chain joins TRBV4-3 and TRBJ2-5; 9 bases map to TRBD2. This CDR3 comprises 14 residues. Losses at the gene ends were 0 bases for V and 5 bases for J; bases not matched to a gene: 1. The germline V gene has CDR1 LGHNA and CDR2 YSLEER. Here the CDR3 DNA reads TGCGCCAGCAGCCAAGAGCGGGGGGGTGAGACCCAGTACTTC. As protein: CASSQERGGETQYF.

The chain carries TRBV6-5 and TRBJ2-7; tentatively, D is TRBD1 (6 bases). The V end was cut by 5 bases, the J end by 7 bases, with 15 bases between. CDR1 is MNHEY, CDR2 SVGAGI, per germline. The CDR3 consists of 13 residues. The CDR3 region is CASSAQGVGEQYF. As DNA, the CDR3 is TGTGCCAGCAGTGCACAGGGCGTCGGAGAGCAGTACTTC.

The CDR3 loop is CASSPSSMNTEAFF. The CDR3 nucleotides are TGTGCCAGCAGCCCGTCATCCATGAACACTGAAGCTTTCTTT. The chain couples TRBV5-5 to TRBJ1-1; D is uncertain. This CDR3 is built from 14 residues. Germline V gives CDR1 SGHKS, CDR2 YYEKEE (reference sequence). Trimming removed 4 bases at V and 0 bases at J, with 10 bases between.

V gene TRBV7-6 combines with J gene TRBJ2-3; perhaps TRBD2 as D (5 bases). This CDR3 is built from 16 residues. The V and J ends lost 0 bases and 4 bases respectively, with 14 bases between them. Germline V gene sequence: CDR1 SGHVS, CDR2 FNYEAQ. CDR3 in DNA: TGTGCCAGCAGCTTAGCGCGCGGAGCGGCCGCAGATACGCAGTATTTT. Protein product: CASSLARGAAADTQYF.

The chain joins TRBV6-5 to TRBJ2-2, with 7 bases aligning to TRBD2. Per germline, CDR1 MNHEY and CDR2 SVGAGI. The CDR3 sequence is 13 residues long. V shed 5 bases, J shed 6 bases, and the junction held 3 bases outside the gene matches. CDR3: CASSRSGAGELFF. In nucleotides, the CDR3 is TGTGCCAGCAGTCGGAGCGGGGCCGGGGAGCTGTTTTTT.

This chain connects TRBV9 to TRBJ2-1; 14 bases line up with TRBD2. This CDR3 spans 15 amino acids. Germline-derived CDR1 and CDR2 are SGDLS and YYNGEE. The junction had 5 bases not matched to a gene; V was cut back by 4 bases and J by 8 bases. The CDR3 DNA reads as TGTGCCAGCAGCCAGACTAGCGGGAGGGCCGATGAGCAGTTCTTC. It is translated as CASSQTSGRADEQFF. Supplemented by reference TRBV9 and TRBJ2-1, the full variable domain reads DSGVTQTPKHLITATGQRVTLRCSPRSGDLSVYWYQQSLDQGLQFLIQYYNGEERAKGNILERFSAQQFPDLHSELNLSSLELGDSALYFCASSQTSGRADEQFFGPGTRLTVL.

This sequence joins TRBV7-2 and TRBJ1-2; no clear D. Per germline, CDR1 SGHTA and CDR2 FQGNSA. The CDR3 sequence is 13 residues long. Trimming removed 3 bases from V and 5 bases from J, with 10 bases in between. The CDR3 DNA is TGTGCCAGCAGCTTCAAAGAGAGATATGGCTACACCTTC. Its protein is CASSFKERYGYTF.

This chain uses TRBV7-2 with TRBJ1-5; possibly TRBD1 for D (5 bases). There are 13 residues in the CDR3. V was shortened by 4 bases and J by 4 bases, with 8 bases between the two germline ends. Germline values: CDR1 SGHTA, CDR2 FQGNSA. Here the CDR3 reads CASSSQANQPQHF. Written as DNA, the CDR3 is TGTGCCAGCAGCTCACAGGCAAATCAGCCCCAGCATTTT.

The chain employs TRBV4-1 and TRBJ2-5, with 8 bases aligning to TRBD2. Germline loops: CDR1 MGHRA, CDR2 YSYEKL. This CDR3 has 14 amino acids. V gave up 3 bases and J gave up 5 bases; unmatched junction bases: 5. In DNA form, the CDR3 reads TGCGCCAGCAGCCACGTGGGCGGGGGGGAGACCCAGTACTTC. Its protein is CASSHVGGGETQYF.

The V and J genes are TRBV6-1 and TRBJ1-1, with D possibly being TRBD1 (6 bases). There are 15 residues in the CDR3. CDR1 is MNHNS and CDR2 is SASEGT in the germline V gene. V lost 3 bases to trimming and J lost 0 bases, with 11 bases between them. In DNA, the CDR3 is TGTGCCAGCAGTGAGGCCGGACAGCTGAACACTGAAGCTTTCTTT. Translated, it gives CASSEAGQLNTEAFF.